These 27 T cell receptor beta chains originate from one sample sequenced in a study of T cell responses to AZD1222 COVID-19 vaccine. The protocol was immunoSEQ multiplex PCR, while the TCRdb copy is restricted to in-frame clones and leaves out a portion. This table has around 180,000 clones, roughly 88% appearing once. The specimen comprised peripheral blood, sampled on day 0 of AZD1222 vaccination. The receptors stem from an adult in good health.

V gene TRBV6-5 combines with J gene TRBJ2-1; D is perhaps TRBD1 (6 bases). Trimming removed 8 bases at V and 6 bases at J, with 17 bases between. The CDR3 is made up of 14 amino acids. Germline CDR1 and CDR2: MNHEY and SVGAGI. CDR3 sequence: CASAEGNRANEQFF. Written as DNA, the CDR3 is TGTGCCAGCGCGGAAGGAAACAGGGCCAATGAGCAGTTCTTC.

The V call is TRBV12-3 or TRBV12-4, the J call TRBJ2-1; 8 bases are a match to TRBD2. J was trimmed by 16 bases and V by 1 base; bases with no gene match: 3. The CDR3 totals 11 residues. In DNA, the CDR3 is TGTGCCAGCAGTTTAGACGGGGGGGCCTTCTTC. It translates to CASSLDGGAFF.

The rearrangement links TRBV5-4 to TRBJ2-7, with a weak D call TRBD2 (6 bases). The CDR3 has 13 residues. V lost 0 bases, J lost 4 bases, and 8 bases lay in between. The V gene's germline CDR1 is SGHNT and CDR2 YYREEE (reference sequence). The CDR3, as DNA: TGTGCCAGCAGCTTGGGGCGGGATTACGAGCAGTACTTC. Its translation is CASSLGRDYEQYF.

Only one count was recorded for this clone. The chain is built from TRBV6-1 and TRBJ1-3; 10 bases agree with TRBD1. The CDR3 covers 17 residues. After removal of 6 bases from V and 1 base from J, the junction contained 9 bases not matched to a gene. CDR1 is MNHNS and CDR2 is SASEGT in the germline V gene. In DNA form, the CDR3 reads TGTGCCAGCAGCGAACGGGACAGGGGTTATTCTGGAAACACCATATATTTT. This encodes CASSERDRGYSGNTIYF.

The gene calls are TRBV2 and TRBJ1-2, with D hard to call. The V and J ends lost 3 bases and 6 bases respectively, with 8 bases between them. The CDR3 runs to 12 residues. CDR1 SNHLY and CDR2 FYNNEI come from the germline V gene. The CDR3 sequence: CASSEVGHGYTF. The CDR3 DNA reads as TGTGCCAGCAGTGAGGTAGGACATGGCTACACCTTC.

This chain links TRBV6-2 or TRBV6-3 with TRBJ2-7; no firm D call. Between the trimmed V and J ends, which lost 4 bases and 0 bases, there was a span of 10 bases. Germline loops: CDR1 MNHEY, CDR2 SVGEGT. The CDR3 has 14 residues. The CDR3 DNA reads as TGTGCCAGCAGTTCCCCCGCGAGCTCCTACGAGCAGTACTTC. Protein product: CASSSPASSYEQYF.

The J gene is TRBJ2-3, the V gene TRBV5-1; unclear D gene. The V end was cut by 0 bases, the J end by 3 bases, with 2 bases between. Germline CDR1 and CDR2: SGHRS and YFSETQ. The CDR3 runs 12 residues. The CDR3 nucleotides are TGCGCCAGCAGCTTGGCTACAGATACGCAGTATTTT. Its translation is CASSLATDTQYF.

The J gene is TRBJ1-2, the V gene TRBV6-5, with TRBD1 matching 8 bases. The trim removed 7 bases at V and 7 bases at J, leaving 5 bases unmatched. Germline values: CDR1 MNHEY, CDR2 SVGAGI. CDR3 length: 12 amino acids. The CDR3 loop is CASTFTGGGYTF. The CDR3 DNA follows: TGTGCCAGCACCTTTACAGGGGGTGGCTACACCTTC.

The gene calls are TRBV18 and TRBJ2-7; possible D gene TRBD1, 6 bases. The germline CDR1 and CDR2 sequences are KGHSH and LQKENI. V lost 2 bases, J lost 2 bases, and 13 bases lay in between. This CDR3 has 15 residues. CDR3 bases: TGTGCCAGCTCACCAGTTACAGGGAGCACCTACGAGCAGTACTTC. It yields the protein CASSPVTGSTYEQYF.

J is TRBJ1-2 and V is TRBV7-8; D ambiguous. Trimming took off 1 base at V and 8 bases at J, with 8 bases between the two ends. Germline V gene data show CDR1 as SGHVS and CDR2 as FQNEAQ. The CDR3 length is 12 residues. The CDR3 sequence: CASSLGGWGYTF. The CDR3 nucleotides read TGTGCCAGCAGCTTAGGGGGATGGGGCTACACCTTC.

The CDR3: CSVGQGNGYTF. The CDR3 DNA reads as TGCAGCGTTGGGCAGGGTAATGGCTACACCTTC. The chain combines TRBV29-1 with TRBJ1-2, with D possibly TRBD1 on 5 matching bases. The CDR3 runs to 11 residues. The V end lost 4 bases, the J end lost 6 bases, and 9 bases lay between the germline ends. In germline, CDR1 is SQVTM, CDR2 ANQGSEA.

The V and J genes are TRBV6-5 and TRBJ2-7; D is perhaps TRBD1 (5 bases). This CDR3 is 12 amino acids long. V was cut by 8 bases and J by 4 bases, with 12 bases left in between. Germline CDR1 and CDR2: MNHEY and SVGAGI. This CDR3 reads CASVGVGYEQYF. The CDR3 DNA is TGTGCCAGCGTAGGGGTGGGTTACGAGCAGTACTTC.

J is TRBJ2-5 and V is TRBV5-4; TRBD2 agrees at 11 bases. CDR1 and CDR2 (germline): SGHNT, YYREEE (reference sequence). The CDR3 has 15 residues. V dropped 2 bases and J dropped 4; count of bases not matched to a gene: 4. The CDR3 DNA reads TGTGCCAGCAGCTTTCGGCTAGCGGGGGGAGAGACCCAGTACTTC. Amino acid sequence: CASSFRLAGGETQYF.

V gene TRBV27 combines with J gene TRBJ1-1; D is undetermined. Trimming cost V 7 bases and J 8 bases, with 20 bases left between them. This CDR3 comprises 14 residues. Germline V gene lookup returns CDR1 MNHEY and CDR2 SMNVEV (reference sequence). Here the CDR3 reads CASNPSRITQEAFF. The CDR3 nucleotides are TGTGCCAGCAACCCGAGCAGAATTACCCAGGAAGCTTTCTTT.

The chain recombines TRBV19 with TRBJ2-1, with a possible D match to TRBD2 (6 bases). Trimming shortened V by 3 bases and J by 1 base, and 13 bases separated the two germline ends. The germline gives CDR1 LNHDA, CDR2 SQIVND (reference sequence). The length of the CDR3 is 16 residues. CDR3: CASSMGGTISYNEQFF. The CDR3 coding sequence is TGTGCCAGTAGTATGGGCGGGACCATTTCCTACAATGAGCAGTTCTTC.

This chain joins TRBV12-5 and TRBJ1-5, with TRBD1 matching over 7 bases. The CDR3 is 13 residues long. Germline V lookup: CDR1 LGHNT, CDR2 FRNRAP. J gave up 6 bases and V 6 bases, and 5 bases lay outside the gene matches. The CDR3 DNA sequence: TGTGCTAGTGGGGCAGGGGGTAGTCAGCCCCAGCATTTT. This translates into CASGAGGSQPQHF.

This CDR3 is CASSPDRGTDTQYF. The CDR3 nucleotides read TGTGCCAGCAGCCCCGACAGGGGCACAGATACGCAGTATTTT. This sequence joins TRBV4-2 and TRBJ2-3, with 7 bases matching TRBD1. Trimming removed 4 bases from V and 1 base from J; junction bases left unmatched: 2. The germline CDR1 and CDR2 sequences are LGHNA and YNFKEQ. CDR3 size: 14 residues.

V is TRBV9 and J is TRBJ2-7, with D possibly being TRBD2 (5 bases). With 0 bases removed from V and 3 bases from J, the gap between germline ends came to 13 bases. CDR1 is SGDLS, CDR2 YYNGEE, per germline. CDR3 size: 15 residues. DNA for the CDR3: TGTGCCAGCAGCGTAGGAGCGGAACCCATCTACGAGCAGTACTTC. Its protein product is CASSVGAEPIYEQYF.

This chain connects TRBV4-3 to TRBJ1-1; the D is unclear. The CDR3 contains 15 residues. Trimming pared 0 bases from V and 3 bases from J, leaving 11 bases between. Per the germline V gene, CDR1 is LGHNA and CDR2 is YSLEER. The CDR3 DNA reads as TGCGCCAGCAGCCAAGATAAGAGGCGAGACACTGAAGCTTTCTTT. This sequence encodes CASSQDKRRDTEAFF.

The chain is built from TRBV5-1 and TRBJ2-2, with D perhaps assigned TRBD1 or TRBD2 (6 bases each). The CDR3 contains 17 residues. Germline assignment: CDR1 SGHRS and CDR2 YFSETQ. Trimming left V 2 bases short and J 7 bases short, with 21 bases between. CDR3 sequence: CASSLGYSRGPNGELFF. The CDR3 nucleotides read TGCGCCAGCAGCTTAGGTTACAGTCGGGGGCCTAACGGGGAGCTGTTTTTT.

This chain uses TRBV7-9 with TRBJ2-1; either TRBD1 or TRBD2 may fit D (5 bases each). Trimming cost V 1 base and J 5 bases, with 15 bases left between them. This CDR3 has 16 residues. Germline V gives CDR1 SEHNR, CDR2 FQNEAQ (reference sequence). The CDR3 coding sequence is TGTGCCAGCAGCTTAGGTAATCAGGGACCCAACAATGAGCAGTTCTTC. This codes for CASSLGNQGPNNEQFF.

The V and J genes are TRBV19 and TRBJ1-3; D is ambiguous. V lost 6 bases and J 0 bases, leaving 12 bases between the germline ends. The CDR3 totals 15 residues. Germline loops: CDR1 LNHDA, CDR2 SQIVND (reference sequence). The CDR3 loop reads CASRPRVPSGNTIYF. CDR3 nucleotides: TGTGCCAGTAGGCCCCGGGTACCCTCTGGAAACACCATATATTTT. The whole variable domain, filled in from reference TRBV19 and TRBJ1-3, reads DGGITQSPKYLFRKEGQNVTLSCEQNLNHDAMYWYRQDPGQGLRLIYYSQIVNDFQKGDIAEGYSVSREKKESFPLTVTSAQKNPTAFYLCASRPRVPSGNTIYFGEGSWLTVV.

The V and J genes are TRBV7-9 and TRBJ1-2, with 9 bases matching TRBD1. The CDR3 covers 15 residues. The V segment lost 1 base and the J segment 6 bases; nucleotides outside the gene matches: 6. The V gene's germline CDR1 is SEHNR and CDR2 FQNEAQ (reference sequence). The DNA of the CDR3 is TGTGCCAGCAGCTTAGAAGGGACAGGGTTCCATGGCTACACCTTC. It is translated as CASSLEGTGFHGYTF.

The genes are TRBV2 and TRBJ1-1; no firm D call. The V and J ends lost 2 bases and 5 bases respectively, with 9 bases between them. The V gene's germline CDR1 is SNHLY and CDR2 FYNNEI. The CDR3 loop spans 13 amino acids. The chain's CDR3 is CASSESGGTEAFF. The CDR3 coding sequence is TGTGCCAGCAGTGAATCAGGAGGGACTGAAGCTTTCTTT.

The chain links TRBV27 to TRBJ2-2; tentative D call: TRBD1 (6 bases). There are 18 residues in the CDR3. Trimming cost V 5 bases and J 1 base, with 20 bases left between them. CDR1 MNHEY and CDR2 SMNVEV come from the germline V gene (reference sequence). CDR3 residues: CASSLFSPGTLNTGELFF. The CDR3 DNA follows: TGTGCCAGCAGTCTATTCTCTCCGGGGACATTGAACACCGGGGAGCTGTTTTTT.

V usage is TRBV28 and J usage is TRBJ1-2; possible D gene TRBD1, 6 bases. Trimming cost V 7 bases and J 3 bases, with 9 bases left between them. This CDR3 has 12 residues. Germline-derived CDR1 and CDR2 are MDHEN and SYDVKM. The DNA of the CDR3 is TGTGCCAGCACCGGGACATACTATGGCTACACCTTC. Translating it yields CASTGTYYGYTF.

This clone showed up just once. The chain carries TRBV7-8 and TRBJ1-4; D is undetermined. The germline CDR1 and CDR2 sequences are SGHVS and FQNEAQ. The CDR3 is 12 amino acids. Between the trimmed V and J ends, which lost 5 bases and 5 bases, there was a span of 6 bases. CDR3 protein: CASSLGNEKLFF. As DNA, the CDR3 is TGTGCCAGCAGCCTGGGAAATGAAAAACTGTTTTTT.